These 24 T cell receptor beta chains were all obtained from the same sample, sequenced in a study of PD-1 blockade in classical Hodgkin lymphoma. The repertoire was sequenced with immunoSEQ multiplex PCR; TCRdb's copy has only in-frame clones and lacks some. The sample consists of under 100,000 clones, around 90% of them appearing once. Autologous stem cell transplantation was followed by relapse in every patient, and brentuximab vedotin exposure varied. The material sequenced was peripheral blood mononuclear cells (PBMCs), taken before the second cycle of nivolumab. The receptors come from a human donor with classical Hodgkin lymphoma.

The chain employs TRBV5-1 and TRBJ2-5; TRBD2 is a possible D gene (5 bases). CDR1 and CDR2 from the germline V gene are SGHRS and YFSETQ. The CDR3 is 14 amino acids. Trimming pared 1 base from V and 4 bases from J, leaving 11 bases between. In DNA, the CDR3 is TGCGCCAGCAGCTTGATTCGGGGAACAGAGACCCAGTACTTC. It is translated as CASSLIRGTETQYF. Together with reference TRBV5-1 and TRBJ2-5, the CDR3 gives the full variable domain: KAGVTQTPRYLIKTRGQQVTLSCSPISGHRSVSWYQQTPGQGLQFLFEYFSETQRNKGNFPGRFSGRQFSNSRSEMNVSTLELGDSALYLCASSLIRGTETQYFGPGTRLLVL.

The chain's CDR3 is CASSDYEQYF. CDR3 coding DNA: TGCGCCAGCAGCGACTACGAGCAGTACTTC. V is TRBV10-2 and J is TRBJ2-5, with D unresolved. The better agreement between TRBJ2-7 and the DNA end casts doubt on the J call. The CDR3 has 10 amino acids. Germline V gene data show CDR1 as WSHSY and CDR2 as SAAADI.

V gene TRBV28 combines with J gene TRBJ2-7; D call uncertain. The length of the CDR3 is 11 residues. Germline V gene sequence: CDR1 MDHEN, CDR2 SYDVKM. The V end lost 3 bases, the J end lost 6 bases, and 6 bases lay between the germline ends. The CDR3 region is CASSFGGEQYF. In DNA form, the CDR3 reads TGTGCCAGCAGTTTCGGTGGCGAGCAGTACTTC.

The sample holds one count of this clone. V gene TRBV19 combines with J gene TRBJ1-2; the D is unclear. This CDR3 contains 17 residues. CDR1 and CDR2 (germline): LNHDA, SQIVND (reference sequence). Trimming cost V 5 bases and J 6 bases, with 25 bases left between them. The CDR3 DNA reads as TGTGCCAGTAGTGACGACCGGCCCGTTGCAATCGGGAATGGCTACACCTTC. Its protein product is CASSDDRPVAIGNGYTF.

This chain links TRBV5-1 with TRBJ2-5; D remains unclear. V was pared by 6 bases and J by 5 bases, with 17 bases between. CDR3 length: 14 amino acids. Germline V gene lookup returns CDR1 SGHRS and CDR2 YFSETQ. The CDR3 spells CASKEAPAGETQYF. Written as DNA, the CDR3 is TGCGCCAGCAAAGAGGCCCCGGCCGGGGAGACCCAGTACTTC.

The rearrangement joins TRBV5-1 to TRBJ2-7; 10 bases fit TRBD2. The V gene's germline CDR1 is SGHRS and CDR2 YFSETQ. V shed 6 bases, J shed 3 bases, and the junction held 6 bases outside the gene matches. The CDR3 is 14 residues long. Here the CDR3 reads CASTETSGFYEQYF. CDR3 coding DNA: TGCGCCAGCACAGAGACTAGCGGGTTCTACGAGCAGTACTTC.

The chain links TRBV2 to TRBJ2-1, with 13 positions matching TRBD2. J was trimmed by 7 bases and V by 3 bases; bases with no gene match: 12. CDR1 and CDR2 (germline): SNHLY, FYNNEI. CDR3 length: 18 amino acids. DNA for the CDR3: TGTGCCAGCAGTGAGGGACTAGCGGGACTGCCTAACAAGAATGAGCAGTTCTTC. Translating gives CASSEGLAGLPNKNEQFF.

The chain has TRBV5-1 and TRBJ1-4; D not certain. The germline gives CDR1 SGHRS, CDR2 YFSETQ. The CDR3 consists of 18 residues. Deletions cut 5 bases from V and 0 bases from J, with 20 bases between. The CDR3 is CASSPSPQRHATNEKLFF. In nucleotides, the CDR3 is TGCGCCAGCAGTCCATCCCCACAGAGGCATGCAACTAATGAAAAACTGTTTTTT.

This chain links TRBV19 with TRBJ2-7, with 7 nucleotides matching TRBD1. The germline CDR1 and CDR2 sequences are LNHDA and SQIVND (reference sequence). V trimming: 3 bases; J trimming: 2 bases; junction bases outside the gene matches: 4. The CDR3 spans 14 residues. In DNA, the CDR3 is TGTGCCAGTAGTATCAGACAGGGAACCTACGAGCAGTACTTC. Its translation: CASSIRQGTYEQYF.

CDR3 DNA sequence: TGCAGCGTTATTGGACAGGGACAAGAGACCCAGTACTTC. It is translated as CSVIGQGQETQYF. The J gene is TRBJ2-5, the V gene TRBV29-1, with TRBD1 identical over 8 bases. CDR1 SQVTM and CDR2 ANQGSEA come from the germline V gene. J lost 2 bases, V lost 5 bases, and 4 bases had no gene match. The CDR3 sequence is 13 residues long.

This chain joins TRBV10-1 and TRBJ2-5; D not certain. The length of the CDR3 is 15 residues. V shed 0 bases and J shed 2 bases, with 10 bases lying between them. Germline CDR1 is WNHNN and CDR2 is SYGVQD (reference sequence). The CDR3 coding sequence is TGCGCCAGCAGTGAGTCGAACAGTGCGCAAGAGACCCAGTACTTC. Translation gives CASSESNSAQETQYF.

In the case of this clone: One end of the junction varies from germline; a read error may be responsible. V is TRBV7-7 and J is TRBJ2-1; TRBD2 matches 8 bases. The length of the CDR3 is 13 residues. Per germline, CDR1 SSHAT and CDR2 FNYEAQ (reference sequence). The CDR3 nucleotides read TGTGCTAGCAGCTTTAGCGGGATTAGTGAGCAGTTCTTC. This translates into CASSFSGISEQFF.

This rearrangement joins TRBV6-6 to TRBJ2-7; D is perhaps TRBD1 or TRBD2 (5 bases each). The CDR3 extends over 13 amino acids. Germline V gene data show CDR1 as MNHNY and CDR2 as SVGAGI (reference sequence). The V end lost 4 bases, the J end lost 3 bases, and 10 bases lay between the germline ends. CDR3 nucleotides: TGTGCCAGCAGTTCAGGGAGCATCTACGAGCAGTACTTC. It encodes CASSSGSIYEQYF.

This CDR3 is CASSTSGSSYNEQFF. CDR3 nucleotide sequence: TGTGCCAGCAGTACTAGCGGGAGCTCCTACAATGAGCAGTTCTTC. The V call is TRBV27, the J call TRBJ2-1, with 11 positions matching TRBD2. The germline V gene encodes CDR1 MNHEY and CDR2 SMNVEV (reference sequence). This CDR3 spans 15 amino acids. Trimming at V came to 5 bases and at J to 0 bases, leaving 0 bases not matched to a gene.

The chain combines TRBV29-1 with TRBJ1-3; D might be TRBD1 (5 bases). CDR3 length: 16 amino acids. The V and J ends lost 3 bases and 0 bases respectively, with 15 bases between them. Germline V gene lookup returns CDR1 SQVTM and CDR2 ANQGSEA. CDR3 nucleotide sequence: TGCAGCGTTGACTCCCCGGGACGAAACTCTGGAAACACCATATATTTT. As protein: CSVDSPGRNSGNTIYF.

J is TRBJ2-7 and V is TRBV4-2, with 8 bases identical to TRBD1. From germline, CDR1 is LGHNA and CDR2 YNFKEQ. The CDR3 consists of 19 residues. Unmatched junction bases numbered 26, after V lost 4 bases and J lost 9 bases. CDR3: CASSPDRGHVRTAPEGQYF. For the CDR3, the DNA is TGTGCCAGCAGCCCTGACAGGGGACATGTACGGACGGCTCCCGAGGGGCAGTACTTC.

The V gene is TRBV5-6, the J gene TRBJ2-7, with TRBD1 as a possible D gene (6 bases). V was pared by 4 bases and J by 4 bases, with 15 bases between. Per germline, CDR1 SGHDT and CDR2 YYEEEE. This CDR3 is 14 amino acids long. The CDR3 nucleotides are TGTGCCAGCAGCCTTGGAAACAGGGTTTACGAGCAGTACTTC. Amino acid sequence: CASSLGNRVYEQYF.

The rearrangement links TRBV27 to TRBJ2-2, with a weak D call TRBD2 (6 bases). CDR1 and CDR2 from the germline V gene are MNHEY and SMNVEV (reference sequence). V lost 6 bases, J lost 6 bases, and 14 bases lay in between. CDR3 length: 14 amino acids. CDR3 sequence reads: CASSLGLMSGELFF. The CDR3 DNA reads as TGTGCCAGCAGCCTCGGACTAATGTCCGGGGAGCTGTTTTTT.

In DNA form, the CDR3 reads TGTGCCAGCAGCTTAGCTACGACTAGCTTTGAGCAGTTCTTC. This codes for CASSLATTSFEQFF. The genes are TRBV7-9 and TRBJ2-1; 7 bases align to TRBD2. Looked up from germline, CDR1 is SEHNR and CDR2 is FQNEAQ (reference sequence). V lost 0 bases and J lost 9; bases outside the gene matches: 5. CDR3 size: 14 residues. Drawing the rest from reference TRBV7-9 and TRBJ2-1, the complete variable domain is DTGVSQNPRHKITKRGQNVTFRCDPISEHNRLYWYRQTLGQGPEFLTYFQNEAQLEKSRLLSDRFSAERPKGSFSTLEIQRTEQGDSAMYLCASSLATTSFEQFFGPGTRLTVL.

The rearrangement uses TRBV7-9 and TRBJ1-4, with D possibly being TRBD1 (5 bases). Trimming left V 3 bases short and J 6 bases short, with 11 bases between. The CDR3 runs 14 residues. Per the germline V gene, CDR1 is SEHNR and CDR2 is FQNEAQ (reference sequence). This CDR3 is CASSFGRGDEKLFF. The CDR3 region has the DNA TGTGCCAGCAGCTTTGGGAGGGGTGATGAAAAACTGTTTTTT.

The chain joins TRBV30 to TRBJ2-7, with 9 nucleotides matching TRBD1. This CDR3 has 14 residues. The V and J ends lost 2 bases and 2 bases, in that order; junction bases with no gene match: 4. Germline V gene sequence: CDR1 GTSNPN, CDR2 SVGIG (reference sequence). CDR3 in amino acids: CAWSSGTGTYEQYF. DNA for the CDR3: TGTGCCTGGAGTTCCGGGACAGGGACCTACGAGCAGTACTTC.

This clone was detected only once. The J gene is TRBJ2-2, the V gene TRBV28; D might be TRBD2 (5 bases). Deletions cut 7 bases from V and 0 bases from J, with 9 bases between. Germline values: CDR1 MDHEN, CDR2 SYDVKM. CDR3 length equals 14 residues. The CDR3 here is CASIRTANTGELFF. The CDR3 bases are TGTGCCAGCATTCGGACTGCGAACACCGGGGAGCTGTTTTTT.

The V gene is TRBV4-1, the J gene TRBJ1-4; D is unresolved. V shed 3 bases and J shed 1 base, with 9 bases lying between them. CDR1 MGHRA and CDR2 YSYEKL come from the germline V gene. The CDR3 totals 15 residues. The CDR3 is CASSQAGITNEKLFF. CDR3 nucleotides: TGCGCCAGCAGCCAGGCCGGGATAACTAATGAAAAACTGTTTTTT.

CDR3 sequence: CASSPSGLYNEQFF. The CDR3 nucleotides are TGTGCCAGCAGTCCCTCCGGGCTCTACAATGAGCAGTTCTTC. This rearrangement joins TRBV28 to TRBJ2-1; D gene uncertain. Looked up from germline, CDR1 is MDHEN and CDR2 is SYDVKM. This CDR3 spans 14 amino acids. Trimming cost V 5 bases and J 3 bases, with 11 bases left between them.